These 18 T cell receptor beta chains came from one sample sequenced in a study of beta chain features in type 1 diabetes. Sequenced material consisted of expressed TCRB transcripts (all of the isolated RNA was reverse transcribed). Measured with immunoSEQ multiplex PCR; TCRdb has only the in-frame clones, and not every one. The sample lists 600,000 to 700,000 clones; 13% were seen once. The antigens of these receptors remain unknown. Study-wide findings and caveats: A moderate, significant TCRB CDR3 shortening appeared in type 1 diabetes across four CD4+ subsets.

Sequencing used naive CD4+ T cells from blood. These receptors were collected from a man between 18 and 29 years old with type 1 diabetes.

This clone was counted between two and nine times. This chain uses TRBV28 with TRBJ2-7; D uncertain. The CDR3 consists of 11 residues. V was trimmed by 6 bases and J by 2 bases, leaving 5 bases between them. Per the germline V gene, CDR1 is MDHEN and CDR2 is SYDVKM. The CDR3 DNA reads TGTGCCAGCAGCATTACCTACGAGCAGTACTTC. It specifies CASSITYEQYF.

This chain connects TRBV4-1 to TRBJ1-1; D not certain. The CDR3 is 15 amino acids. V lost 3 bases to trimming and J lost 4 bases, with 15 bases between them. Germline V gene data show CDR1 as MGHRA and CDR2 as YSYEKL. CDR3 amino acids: CASSQIGNLGTEAFF. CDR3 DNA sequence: TGCGCCAGCAGCCAGATCGGGAACTTGGGCACTGAAGCTTTCTTT.

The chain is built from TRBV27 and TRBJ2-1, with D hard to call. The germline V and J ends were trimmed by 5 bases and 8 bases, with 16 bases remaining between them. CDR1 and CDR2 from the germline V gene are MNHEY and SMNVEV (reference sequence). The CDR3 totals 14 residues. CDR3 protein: CASSPRLPWDEQFF. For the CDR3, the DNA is TGTGCCAGCAGTCCCCGCCTACCTTGGGATGAGCAGTTCTTC.

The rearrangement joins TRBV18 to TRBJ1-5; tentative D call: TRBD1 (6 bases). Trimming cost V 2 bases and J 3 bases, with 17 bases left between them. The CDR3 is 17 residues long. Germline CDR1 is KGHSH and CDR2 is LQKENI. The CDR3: CASSPARGQTYNQPQHF. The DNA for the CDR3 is TGTGCCAGCTCACCAGCCCGAGGACAGACGTACAATCAGCCCCAGCATTTT.

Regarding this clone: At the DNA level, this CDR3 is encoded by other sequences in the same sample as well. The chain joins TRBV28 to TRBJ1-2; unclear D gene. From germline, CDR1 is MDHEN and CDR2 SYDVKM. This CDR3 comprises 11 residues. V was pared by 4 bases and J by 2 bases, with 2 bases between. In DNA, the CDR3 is TGTGCCAGCAGTTCGAACTATGGCTACACCTTC. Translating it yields CASSSNYGYTF.

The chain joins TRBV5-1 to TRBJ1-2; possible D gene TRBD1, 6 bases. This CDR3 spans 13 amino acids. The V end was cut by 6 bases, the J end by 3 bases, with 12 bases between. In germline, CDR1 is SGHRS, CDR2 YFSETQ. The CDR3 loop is CASKEGVDYGYTF. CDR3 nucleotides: TGCGCCAGCAAGGAGGGGGTTGACTATGGCTACACCTTC.

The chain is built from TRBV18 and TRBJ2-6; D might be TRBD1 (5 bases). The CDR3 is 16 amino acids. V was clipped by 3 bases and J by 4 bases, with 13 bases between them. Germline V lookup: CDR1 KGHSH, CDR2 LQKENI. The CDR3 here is CASSPMETAGANVLTF. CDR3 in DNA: TGTGCCAGCTCACCGATGGAGACAGCCGGGGCCAACGTCCTGACTTTC.

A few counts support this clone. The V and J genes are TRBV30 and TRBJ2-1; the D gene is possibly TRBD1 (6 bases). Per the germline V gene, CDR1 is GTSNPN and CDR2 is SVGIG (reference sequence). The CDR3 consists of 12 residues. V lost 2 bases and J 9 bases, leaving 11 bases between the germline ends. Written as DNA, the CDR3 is TGTGCCTGGAGTCAACAGGGTGGTGAGCAGTTCTTC. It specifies CAWSQQGGEQFF.

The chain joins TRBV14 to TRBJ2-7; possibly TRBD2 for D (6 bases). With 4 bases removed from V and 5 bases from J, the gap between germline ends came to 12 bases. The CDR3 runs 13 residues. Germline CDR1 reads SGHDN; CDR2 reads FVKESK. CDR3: CASSRGTLDEQYF. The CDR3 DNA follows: TGTGCCAGCAGCCGGGGGACTCTCGACGAGCAGTACTTC.

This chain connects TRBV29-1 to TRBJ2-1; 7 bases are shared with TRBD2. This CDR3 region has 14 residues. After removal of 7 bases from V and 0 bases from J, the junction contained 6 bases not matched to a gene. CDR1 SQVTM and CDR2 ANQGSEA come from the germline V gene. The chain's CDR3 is CSELRGSSYNEQFF. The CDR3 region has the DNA TGCAGCGAACTGCGGGGGAGCTCCTACAATGAGCAGTTCTTC.

CDR3 bases: TGTGCCAGCAGCGAAGCGACAGGGGCTCGAGGAAACACCATATATTTT. The encoded protein is CASSEATGARGNTIYF. The chain joins TRBV9 to TRBJ1-3; 8 nucleotides align to TRBD1. Looked up from germline, CDR1 is SGDLS and CDR2 is YYNGEE. V lost 3 bases and J lost 4; bases outside the gene matches: 9. This CDR3 is built from 16 residues.

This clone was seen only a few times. In DNA form, the CDR3 reads TGTGCCATCACCCTCGGCGGGGGGGCAGATACGCAGTATTTT. It yields the protein CAITLGGGADTQYF. The chain employs TRBV10-3 and TRBJ2-3, with 9 bases aligning to TRBD2. The CDR3 totals 14 residues. Losses at the gene ends were 7 bases for V and 4 bases for J; bases not matched to a gene: 6. CDR1 is ENHRY, CDR2 SYGVKD, per germline.

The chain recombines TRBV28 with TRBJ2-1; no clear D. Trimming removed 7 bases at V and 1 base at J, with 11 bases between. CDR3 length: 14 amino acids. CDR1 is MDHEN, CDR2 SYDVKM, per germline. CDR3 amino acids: CASTIPSSYNEQFF. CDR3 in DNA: TGTGCCAGCACAATCCCTTCTTCCTACAATGAGCAGTTCTTC.

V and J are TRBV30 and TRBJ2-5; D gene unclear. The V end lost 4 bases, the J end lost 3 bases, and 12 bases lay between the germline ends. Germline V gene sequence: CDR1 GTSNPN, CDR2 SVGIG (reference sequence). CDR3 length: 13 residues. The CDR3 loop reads CAWTPDLKETQYF. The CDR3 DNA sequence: TGTGCCTGGACCCCGGACCTGAAAGAGACCCAGTACTTC.

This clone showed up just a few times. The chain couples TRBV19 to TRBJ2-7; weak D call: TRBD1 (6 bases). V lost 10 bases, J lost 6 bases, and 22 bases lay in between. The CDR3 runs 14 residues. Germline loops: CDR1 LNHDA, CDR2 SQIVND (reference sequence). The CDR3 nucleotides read TGTGCCACCCATTATCGGGACAAGGTGGGCGAGCAGTACTTC. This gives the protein CATHYRDKVGEQYF.

CDR3 nucleotide sequence: TGTGCCTGGAGTCGGGACATTCCTCAGCCCCAGCATTTT. Translation gives CAWSRDIPQPQHF. The chain carries TRBV30 and TRBJ1-5; D is possibly TRBD1 (6 bases). Per the germline V gene, CDR1 is GTSNPN and CDR2 is SVGIG (reference sequence). The V gene lost 2 bases and the J gene lost 6 bases, with 11 bases spanning the gap. The CDR3 loop spans 13 amino acids.

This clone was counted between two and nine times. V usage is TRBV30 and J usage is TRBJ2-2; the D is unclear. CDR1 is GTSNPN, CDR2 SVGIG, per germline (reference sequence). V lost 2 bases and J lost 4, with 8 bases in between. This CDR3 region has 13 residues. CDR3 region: CAWSPFGTGELFF. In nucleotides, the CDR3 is TGTGCCTGGAGTCCATTCGGCACCGGGGAGCTGTTTTTT.

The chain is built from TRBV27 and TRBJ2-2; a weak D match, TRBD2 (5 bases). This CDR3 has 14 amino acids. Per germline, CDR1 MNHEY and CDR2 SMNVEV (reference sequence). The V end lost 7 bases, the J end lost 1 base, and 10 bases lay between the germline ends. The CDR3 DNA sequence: TGTGCCAGCACCCCTGGGAGGAACACCGGGGAGCTGTTTTTT. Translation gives CASTPGRNTGELFF.